This T cell receptor delta chain emerged from a study of γδ T cells in repeated Plasmodium falciparum infection. Study in general: The natural-infection arm compared Malian children under seasonal malaria with matched Australian children. Malaria-naive adults were infected with P. falciparum NF54 four times over roughly 600 days.

Germline CDR1 and CDR2: TSWWSYY and QGS. Trimming at V came to 3 bases and at J to 8 bases, leaving 33 bases not matched to a gene. CDR3 length: 22 residues. Worth noting for this clone: Antigen: not known. This probably arose from a read error, given a far larger clone one base away. Other DNA sequences in the same sample also yield this CDR3.

Gammadelta T cells were flow-sorted from PBMC into Vgamma9/Vdelta2+ and Vdelta2-negative populations for bulk analysis. TCRdb re-analyzed the multiplex PCR reads via CATT. The table lists 85,000 to 100,000 delta-chain clones, less than 1% of them singletons. Findings and limits, study-wide: One small rural Malian village, predominantly a single ethnic group, supplied the cohort. Vdelta2-negative gammadelta repertoires appeared less diverse and less shared in Malian than Australian children.

This clonotype was sampled from a pool of human donors (malaria-infected and uninfected, not separated). Sequenced input: gamma-delta T cells from blood. This chain joins TRDV1 and TRDJ1, with 7 bases lining up with TRDD3. The CDR3 loop is CALGEHTRLGVLGIPVIGKLIF. The DNA for the CDR3 is TGTGCTCTTGGGGAGCACACCCGATTAGGCGTACTGGGGATCCCCGTTATAGGGAAACTCATCTTT.